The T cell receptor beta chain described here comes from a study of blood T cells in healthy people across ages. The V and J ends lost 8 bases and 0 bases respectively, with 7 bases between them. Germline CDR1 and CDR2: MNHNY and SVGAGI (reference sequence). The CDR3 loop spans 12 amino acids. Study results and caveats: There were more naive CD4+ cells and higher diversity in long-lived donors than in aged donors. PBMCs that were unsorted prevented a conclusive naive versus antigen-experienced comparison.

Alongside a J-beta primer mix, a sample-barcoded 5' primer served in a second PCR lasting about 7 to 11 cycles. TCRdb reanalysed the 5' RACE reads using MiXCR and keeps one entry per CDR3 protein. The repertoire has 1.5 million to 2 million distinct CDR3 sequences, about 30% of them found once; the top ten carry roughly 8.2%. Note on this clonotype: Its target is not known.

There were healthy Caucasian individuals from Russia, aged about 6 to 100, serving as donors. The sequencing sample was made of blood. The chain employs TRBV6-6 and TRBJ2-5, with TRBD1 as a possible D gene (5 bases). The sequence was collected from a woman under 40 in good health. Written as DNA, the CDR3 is TGTGCCAGCCCACAGGACCAAGAGACCCAGTACTTC. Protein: CASPQDQETQYF.